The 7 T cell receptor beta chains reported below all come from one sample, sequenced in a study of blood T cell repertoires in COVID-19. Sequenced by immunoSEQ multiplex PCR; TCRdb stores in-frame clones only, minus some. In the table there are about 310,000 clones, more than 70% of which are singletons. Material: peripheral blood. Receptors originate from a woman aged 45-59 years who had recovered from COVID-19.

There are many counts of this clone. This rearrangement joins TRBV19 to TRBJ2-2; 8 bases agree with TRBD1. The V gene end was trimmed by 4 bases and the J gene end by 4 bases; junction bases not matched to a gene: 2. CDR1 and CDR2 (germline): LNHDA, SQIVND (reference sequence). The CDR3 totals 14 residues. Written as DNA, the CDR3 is TGTGCCAGTAGTAAAGGACAGGGCACCGGGGAGCTGTTTTTT. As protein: CASSKGQGTGELFF.

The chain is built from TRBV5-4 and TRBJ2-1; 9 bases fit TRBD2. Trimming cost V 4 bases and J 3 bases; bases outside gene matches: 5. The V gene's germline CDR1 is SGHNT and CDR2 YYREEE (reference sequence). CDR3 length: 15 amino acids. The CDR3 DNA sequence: TGTGCCAGCAGCCCGACTAGCGGAAACTACAATGAGCAGTTCTTC. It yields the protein CASSPTSGNYNEQFF.

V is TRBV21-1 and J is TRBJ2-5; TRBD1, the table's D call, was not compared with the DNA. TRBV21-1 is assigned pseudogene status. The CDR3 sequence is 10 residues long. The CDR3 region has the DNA TGTGCCAGCACACAAGAGACCCAGTACTTC. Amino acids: CASTQETQYF.

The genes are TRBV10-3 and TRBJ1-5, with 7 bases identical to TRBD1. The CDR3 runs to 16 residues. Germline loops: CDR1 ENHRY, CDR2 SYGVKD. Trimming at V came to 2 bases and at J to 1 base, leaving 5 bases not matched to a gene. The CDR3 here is CAISETGEASNQPQHF. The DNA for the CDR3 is TGTGCCATCAGTGAGACAGGGGAGGCGAGCAATCAGCCCCAGCATTTT.

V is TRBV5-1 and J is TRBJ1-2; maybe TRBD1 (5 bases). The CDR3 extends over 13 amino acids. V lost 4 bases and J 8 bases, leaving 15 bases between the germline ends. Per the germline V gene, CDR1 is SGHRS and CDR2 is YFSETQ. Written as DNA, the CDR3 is TGCGCCAGCAGCAGAAGAGGACAAGGGGGCTACACCTTC. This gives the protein CASSRRGQGGYTF.

CDR3 in amino acids: CASSSPGGTLANTGELFF. In DNA, the CDR3 is TGTGCCAGCAGCTCCCCGGGGGGAACCCTCGCGAACACCGGGGAGCTGTTTTTT. The chain couples TRBV5-5 to TRBJ2-2; 7 nucleotides match TRBD2. Germline V gene data show CDR1 as SGHKS and CDR2 as YYEKEE (reference sequence). This CDR3 spans 18 amino acids. V dropped 3 bases and J dropped 0; count of bases not matched to a gene: 11. The whole variable domain, filled in from reference TRBV5-5 and TRBJ2-2, reads DAGVTQSPTHLIKTRGQQVTLRCSPISGHKSVSWYQQVLGQGPQFIFQYYEKEERGRGNFPDRFSARQFPNYSSELNVNALLLGDSALYLCASSSPGGTLANTGELFFGEGSRLTVL.

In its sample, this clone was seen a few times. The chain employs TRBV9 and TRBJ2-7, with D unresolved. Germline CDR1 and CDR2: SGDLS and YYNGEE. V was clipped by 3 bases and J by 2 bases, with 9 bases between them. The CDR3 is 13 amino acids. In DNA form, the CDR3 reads TGTGCCAGCAGCGGCAGGTCACCCTACGAGCAGTACTTC. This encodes CASSGRSPYEQYF.